The clone carrying this T cell receptor (beta chain) occurred many times. Its matching antigen is unknown. The data derive from a study of regulatory T cells in long-lasting Graves disease. Study-level points and caveats: Thyroid tissue went unstudied; only peripheral blood was examined. With persistent disease, TRBV28, TRBJ1-2 and TRBJ2-5 were the favored segments. Persistent patients shared more public clonotypes (about 2,700) than newly diagnosed patients (about 1,000).

The CDR3 is 18 residues long. CDR1 MNHGY and CDR2 SVAAGI come from the germline V gene. Trimming took 3 bases from V and 2 from J; bases not matched to a gene: 16. According to the study, TCR beta libraries were built with iRepertoire HTBI primers and CDR3-region Arm-PCR. TCRdb reprocessed the multiplex PCR reads via MiXCR and lists one record per CDR3 protein. The data hold some 430,000 distinct CDR3 sequences, with 20% to 25% observed a single time. Time point meaning: persistent/refractory GD, antithyroid drugs over 5 years with positive TRAb. Following extraction of RNA from PBMCs, that RNA was used to make the TCR library.

The sample was peripheral blood mononuclear cells (PBMCs), taken when the disease was refractory, from a patient treated with antithyroid drugs. The V gene is TRBV6-9, the J gene TRBJ2-7; TRBD2 matches at 7 bases. This sequence was found in a female donor with Graves disease. The CDR3 loop reads CASSYATPRLAATYEQYF. In DNA form, the CDR3 reads TGTGCCAGCAGTTACGCCACCCCTAGGCTAGCGGCCACCTACGAGCAGTACTTC.